One and the same sample provided the 15 T cell receptor beta chains below, sequenced in a study of blood T cell repertoires in COVID-19. Assay used: immunoSEQ multiplex PCR; TCRdb lists only in-frame clones, some missing. The sample holds about 210,000 clones, 83% seen once. Sequences were obtained from peripheral blood. The receptors derive from a woman in her 40s with active or convalescent COVID-19.

This clone has only one observation. The rearrangement joins TRBV3-1 (or the pseudogene TRBV3-2) to TRBJ1-2; the match to TRBD1 covers 7 bases. Per germline, CDR1 LGHDT and CDR2 YNNKEL (reference sequence). The CDR3 runs 17 residues. Unmatched junction bases numbered 7, after V lost 0 bases and J lost 0 bases. The CDR3 coding sequence is TGTGCCAGCAGCCAAGAGACCTCAGGGGGGCCTAACTATGGCTACACCTTC. Translated: CASSQETSGGPNYGYTF.

The chain combines TRBV2 with TRBJ2-3, with TRBD2 as a possible D gene (7 bases). Germline lookup yields CDR1 SNHLY and CDR2 FYNNEI. The CDR3 consists of 13 residues. Trimming took off 7 bases at V and 9 bases at J, with 17 bases between the two ends. The CDR3 region has the DNA TGTGCCAGCACCGAGGGGGGCGGGAGCACGCAGTATTTT. Translated, it gives CASTEGGGSTQYF.

This clone occurred a few times. The chain links TRBV19 to TRBJ1-5; D ambiguous. Deletions cut 2 bases from V and 1 base from J, with 9 bases between. Germline CDR1 and CDR2: LNHDA and SQIVND (reference sequence). The CDR3 covers 15 residues. CDR3 in DNA: TGTGCCAGTAGTATATCCAGGCCAAGCAATCAGCCCCAGCATTTT. Residues: CASSISRPSNQPQHF. The full variable domain, its missing parts supplied by reference TRBV19 and TRBJ1-5, is DGGITQSPKYLFRKEGQNVTLSCEQNLNHDAMYWYRQDPGQGLRLIYYSQIVNDFQKGDIAEGYSVSREKKESFPLTVTSAQKNPTAFYLCASSISRPSNQPQHFGDGTRLSIL.

J is TRBJ1-3 and V is TRBV19, with 8 bases that match TRBD1. This CDR3 region has 16 residues. The germline V gene has CDR1 LNHDA and CDR2 SQIVND (reference sequence). V shed 5 bases and J 0 bases; nucleotides not matched to a gene: 6. The CDR3 DNA is TGTGCCAGTAGTTTGGGACAGGCTAGCTCTGGAAACACCATATATTTT. It translates to CASSLGQASSGNTIYF.

A few counts support this clone. The chain has TRBV14 and TRBJ2-1; D uncertain. The CDR3 is 13 residues long. The germline CDR1 and CDR2 sequences are SGHDN and FVKESK. Trimming shortened V by 1 base and J by 7 bases, and 8 bases separated the two germline ends. The DNA of the CDR3 is TGTGCCAGCAGCCAAGGGGCCTGGAATGAGCAGTTCTTC. It encodes CASSQGAWNEQFF.

The chain joins TRBV2 to TRBJ1-5, with 9 bases fitting TRBD1. In germline, CDR1 is SNHLY, CDR2 FYNNEI. The J segment lost 6 bases and the V segment lost 7 bases, leaving 1 base of the junction unmatched. The CDR3 loop spans 12 amino acids. This chain's CDR3 is CASKGQGQPQHF. The CDR3 DNA reads TGTGCCAGCAAGGGACAGGGTCAGCCCCAGCATTTT.

The genes are TRBV2 and TRBJ1-4; no definite D call. The V and J ends lost 6 bases and 3 bases respectively, with 8 bases between them. Per the germline V gene, CDR1 is SNHLY and CDR2 is FYNNEI. The CDR3 is 13 residues long. CDR3 in DNA: TGTGCCAGCAGCGACGGGGCTAATGAAAAACTGTTTTTT. Translated, it gives CASSDGANEKLFF.

The chain links TRBV5-1 to TRBJ1-4; 8 nucleotides align to TRBD1. The CDR3 covers 16 residues. Germline CDR1 is SGHRS and CDR2 is YFSETQ. V trimming: 3 bases; J trimming: 0 bases; junction bases outside the gene matches: 4. The CDR3 DNA sequence: TGCGCCAGCAGCTCAGGACAGGGCTCAACTAATGAAAAACTGTTTTTT. It translates to CASSSGQGSTNEKLFF.

The CDR3 sequence: CASGLAGGLVEQFF. CDR3 bases: TGTGCCAGCGGGCTAGCGGGGGGGCTCGTTGAGCAGTTCTTC. The rearrangement links TRBV27 to TRBJ2-1; 12 nucleotides match TRBD2. V was pared by 8 bases and J by 9 bases, with 8 bases of the junction left unmatched. There are 14 residues in the CDR3. Germline V gene lookup returns CDR1 MNHEY and CDR2 SMNVEV (reference sequence).

The rearrangement uses TRBV5-8 and TRBJ2-1, with 13 bases aligning to TRBD2. Germline V gene sequence: CDR1 SGHTS, CDR2 YDEGEE. With 2 bases clipped from V and 7 bases from J, the junction kept 9 bases outside the gene matches. The CDR3 sequence is 17 residues long. The CDR3 DNA is TGTGCCAGCAGCTTACGGACTAGCGGGAGTGGTGGAAATGAGCAGTTCTTC. Residues: CASSLRTSGSGGNEQFF. Using reference TRBV5-8 and TRBJ2-1 for the parts outside the CDR3, the full variable domain is EAGVTQSPTHLIKTRGQQATLRCSPISGHTSVYWYQQALGLGLQFLLWYDEGEERNRGNFPPRFSGRQFPNYSSELNVNALELEDSALYLCASSLRTSGSGGNEQFFGPGTRLTVL.

The chain uses TRBV5-1 and TRBJ2-3; tentatively, D is TRBD1 (7 bases). The length of the CDR3 is 21 residues. Germline V gives CDR1 SGHRS, CDR2 YFSETQ. The V end lost 4 bases, the J end lost 2 bases, and 32 bases lay between the germline ends. CDR3 residues: CASSMPLGAQGGEFHTDTQYF. The CDR3 DNA follows: TGCGCCAGCAGCATGCCTTTAGGGGCTCAGGGGGGAGAATTCCACACAGATACGCAGTATTTT.

The chain has TRBV11-2 and TRBJ2-1; D perhaps matches TRBD1 (6 bases). From germline, CDR1 is SGHAT and CDR2 FQNNGV. Trimming cost V 5 bases and J 6 bases, with 14 bases left between them. CDR3 size: 14 residues. CDR3 nucleotide sequence: TGTGCCAGCAGCAAAATGGGACACCTCAATGAGCAGTTCTTC. Protein sequence: CASSKMGHLNEQFF. Together with reference TRBV11-2 and TRBJ2-1, the CDR3 gives the full variable domain: EAGVAQSPRYKIIEKRQSVAFWCNPISGHATLYWYQQILGQGPKLLIQFQNNGVVDDSQLPKDRFSAERLKGVDSTLKIQPAKLEDSAVYLCASSKMGHLNEQFFGPGTRLTVL.

This clone was found once. This sequence joins TRBV7-9 and TRBJ1-3, with 8 bases matching TRBD1. Trimming cost V 4 bases and J 0 bases; bases outside gene matches: 5. Germline V gives CDR1 SEHNR, CDR2 FQNEAQ (reference sequence). CDR3 length: 16 amino acids. Here the CDR3 DNA reads TGTGCCAGCAGCTCAGGACAGGGATTCTCTGGAAACACCATATATTTT. Translating it yields CASSSGQGFSGNTIYF. Full variable domain (outside the CDR3, taken from reference TRBV7-9 and TRBJ1-3): DTGVSQNPRHKITKRGQNVTFRCDPISEHNRLYWYRQTLGQGPEFLTYFQNEAQLEKSRLLSDRFSAERPKGSFSTLEIQRTEQGDSAMYLCASSSGQGFSGNTIYFGEGSWLTVV.

The chain employs TRBV5-1 and TRBJ1-4; D is perhaps TRBD1 (6 bases). V shed 4 bases and J shed 3 bases, with 10 bases lying between them. The germline V gene encodes CDR1 SGHRS and CDR2 YFSETQ. CDR3 size: 14 residues. In DNA form, the CDR3 reads TGCGCCAGCAGCCCCGGGACACCTAATGAAAAACTGTTTTTT. Translation gives CASSPGTPNEKLFF.

The chain has TRBV30 and TRBJ2-7, with 11 bases lining up with TRBD2. The J segment lost 5 bases and the V segment lost 3 bases, leaving 3 bases of the junction unmatched. The CDR3 extends over 13 amino acids. Germline V gives CDR1 GTSNPN, CDR2 SVGIG (reference sequence). CDR3 nucleotide sequence: TGTGCCTGGAGGACTAGCGGGGTCCACGAGCAGTACTTC. This codes for CAWRTSGVHEQYF.